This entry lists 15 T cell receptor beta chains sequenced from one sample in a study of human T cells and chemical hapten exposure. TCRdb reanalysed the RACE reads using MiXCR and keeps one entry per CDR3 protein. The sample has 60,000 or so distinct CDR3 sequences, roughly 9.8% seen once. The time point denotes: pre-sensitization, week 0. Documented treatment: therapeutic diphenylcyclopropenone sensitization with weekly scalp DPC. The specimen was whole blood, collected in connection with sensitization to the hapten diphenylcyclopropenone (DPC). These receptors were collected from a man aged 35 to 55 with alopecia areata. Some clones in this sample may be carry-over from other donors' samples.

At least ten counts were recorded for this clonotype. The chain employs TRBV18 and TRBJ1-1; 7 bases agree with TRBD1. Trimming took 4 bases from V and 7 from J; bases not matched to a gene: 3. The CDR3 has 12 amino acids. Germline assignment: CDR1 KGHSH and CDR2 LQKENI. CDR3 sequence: CASSLQGGEAFF. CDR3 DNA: TGTGCCAGCTCACTGCAGGGGGGTGAAGCTTTCTTT.

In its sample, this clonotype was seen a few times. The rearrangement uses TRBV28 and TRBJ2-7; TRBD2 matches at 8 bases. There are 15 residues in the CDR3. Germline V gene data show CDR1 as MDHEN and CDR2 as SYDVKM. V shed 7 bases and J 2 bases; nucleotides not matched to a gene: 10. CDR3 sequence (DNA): TGTGCCAGCACTAGCCAGACTAGCGTAACCTACGAGCAGTACTTC. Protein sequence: CASTSQTSVTYEQYF.

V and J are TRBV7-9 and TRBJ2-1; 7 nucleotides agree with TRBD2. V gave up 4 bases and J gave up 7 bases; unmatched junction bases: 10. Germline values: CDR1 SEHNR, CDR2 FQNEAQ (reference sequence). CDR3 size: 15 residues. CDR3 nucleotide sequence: TGTGCCAGCAGCTCGGGGAGGGCCTTTAAAAATGAGCAGTTCTTC. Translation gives CASSSGRAFKNEQFF.

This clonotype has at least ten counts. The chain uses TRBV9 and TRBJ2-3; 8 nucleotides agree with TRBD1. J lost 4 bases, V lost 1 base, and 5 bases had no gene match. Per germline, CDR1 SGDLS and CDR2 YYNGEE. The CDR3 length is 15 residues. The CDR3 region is CASSVLDRESDTQYF. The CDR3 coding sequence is TGTGCCAGCAGCGTACTGGACAGGGAATCAGATACGCAGTATTTT.

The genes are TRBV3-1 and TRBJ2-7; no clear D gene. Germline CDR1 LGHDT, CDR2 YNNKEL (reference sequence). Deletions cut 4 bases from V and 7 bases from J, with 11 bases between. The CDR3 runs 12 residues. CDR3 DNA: TGTGCCAGCAGCCCCGGGCGCCGGGAGCAGTACTTC. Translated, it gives CASSPGRREQYF.

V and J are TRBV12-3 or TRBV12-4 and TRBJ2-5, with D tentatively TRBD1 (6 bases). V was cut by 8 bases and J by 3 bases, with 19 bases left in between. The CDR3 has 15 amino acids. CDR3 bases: TGTGCCAGCCGCCGTCGGACAGTTATCGAAGAGACCCAGTACTTC. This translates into CASRRRTVIEETQYF.

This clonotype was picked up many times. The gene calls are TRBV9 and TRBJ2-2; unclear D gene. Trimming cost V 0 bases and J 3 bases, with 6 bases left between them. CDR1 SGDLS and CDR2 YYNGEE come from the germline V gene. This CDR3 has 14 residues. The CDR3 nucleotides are TGTGCCAGCAGCGTAGGTGCGGACACCGGGGAGCTGTTTTTT. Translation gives CASSVGADTGELFF.

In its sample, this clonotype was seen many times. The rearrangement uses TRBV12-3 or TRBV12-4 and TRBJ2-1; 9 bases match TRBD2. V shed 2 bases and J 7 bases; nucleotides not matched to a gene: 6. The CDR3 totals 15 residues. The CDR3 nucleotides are TGTGCCAGCAGTTTACTAGCGGGAAATAGGAATGAGCAGTTCTTC. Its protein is CASSLLAGNRNEQFF.

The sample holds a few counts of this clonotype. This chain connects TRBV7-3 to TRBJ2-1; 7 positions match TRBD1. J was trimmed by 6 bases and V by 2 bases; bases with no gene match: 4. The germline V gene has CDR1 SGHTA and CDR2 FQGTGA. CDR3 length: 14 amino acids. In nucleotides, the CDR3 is TGTGCCAGCAGCTTAGGAGACAGGGTCAATGAGCAGTTCTTC. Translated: CASSLGDRVNEQFF.

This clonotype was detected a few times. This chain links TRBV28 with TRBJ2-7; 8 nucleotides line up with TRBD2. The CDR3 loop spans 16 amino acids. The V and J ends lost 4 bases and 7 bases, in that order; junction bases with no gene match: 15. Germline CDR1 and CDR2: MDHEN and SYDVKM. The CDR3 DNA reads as TGTGCCAGCAGTTCCCATCCCTTAGCGGGACTTTTAGAGCAGTACTTC. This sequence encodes CASSSHPLAGLLEQYF.

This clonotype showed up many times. CDR3: CSARTPEGATNEKLFF. DNA for the CDR3: TGCAGTGCTAGAACCCCTGAAGGGGCAACTAATGAAAAACTGTTTTTT. V is TRBV20-1 and J is TRBJ1-4; TRBD1 might be the D (5 bases). This CDR3 has 16 residues. Germline V gene lookup returns CDR1 DFQATT and CDR2 SNEGSKA (reference sequence). Trimming pared 2 bases from V and 0 bases from J, leaving 13 bases between.

In DNA, the CDR3 is TGTGCCAGCATTCACACTGAAGCTTTCTTT. Its protein is CASIHTEAFF. The chain carries TRBV28 and TRBJ1-1; no reliable D call. The CDR3 runs 10 residues. Germline CDR1 is MDHEN and CDR2 is SYDVKM. Trimming removed 7 bases from V and 3 bases from J, with 3 bases in between.

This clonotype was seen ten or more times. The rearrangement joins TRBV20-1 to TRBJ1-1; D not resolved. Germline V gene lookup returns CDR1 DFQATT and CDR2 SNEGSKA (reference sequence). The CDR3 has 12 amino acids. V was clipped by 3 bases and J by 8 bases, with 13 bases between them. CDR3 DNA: TGCAGTGCTAGTCTACAGCTTACAGAAGCTTTCTTT. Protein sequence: CSASLQLTEAFF.

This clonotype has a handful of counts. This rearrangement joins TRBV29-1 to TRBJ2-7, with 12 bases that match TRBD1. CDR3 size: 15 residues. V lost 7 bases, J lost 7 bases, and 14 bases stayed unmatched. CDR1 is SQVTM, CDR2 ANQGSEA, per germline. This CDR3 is CSATLLGTGGREQYF. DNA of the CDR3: TGCAGCGCCACCCTTCTGGGGACAGGGGGCCGAGAGCAGTACTTC.

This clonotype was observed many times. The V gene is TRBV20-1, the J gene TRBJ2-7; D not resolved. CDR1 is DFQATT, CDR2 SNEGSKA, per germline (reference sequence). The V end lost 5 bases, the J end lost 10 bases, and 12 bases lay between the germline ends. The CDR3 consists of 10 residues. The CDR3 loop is CSAFSVGQYF. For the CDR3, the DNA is TGCAGTGCTTTCTCAGTGGGACAGTACTTC.